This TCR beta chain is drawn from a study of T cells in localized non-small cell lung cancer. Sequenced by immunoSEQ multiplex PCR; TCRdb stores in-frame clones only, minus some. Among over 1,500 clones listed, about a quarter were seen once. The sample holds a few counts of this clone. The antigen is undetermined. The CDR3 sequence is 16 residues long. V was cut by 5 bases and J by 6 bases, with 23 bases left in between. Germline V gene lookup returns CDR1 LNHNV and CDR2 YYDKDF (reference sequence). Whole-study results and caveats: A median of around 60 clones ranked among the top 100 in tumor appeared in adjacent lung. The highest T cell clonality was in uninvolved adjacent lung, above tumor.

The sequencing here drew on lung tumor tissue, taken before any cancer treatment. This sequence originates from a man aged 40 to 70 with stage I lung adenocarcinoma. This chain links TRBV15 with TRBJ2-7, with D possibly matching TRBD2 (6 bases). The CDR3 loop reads CATSGNRRDGPSEQYF. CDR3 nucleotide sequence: TGTGCCACCAGCGGTAACCGGCGGGACGGACCATCCGAGCAGTACTTC.